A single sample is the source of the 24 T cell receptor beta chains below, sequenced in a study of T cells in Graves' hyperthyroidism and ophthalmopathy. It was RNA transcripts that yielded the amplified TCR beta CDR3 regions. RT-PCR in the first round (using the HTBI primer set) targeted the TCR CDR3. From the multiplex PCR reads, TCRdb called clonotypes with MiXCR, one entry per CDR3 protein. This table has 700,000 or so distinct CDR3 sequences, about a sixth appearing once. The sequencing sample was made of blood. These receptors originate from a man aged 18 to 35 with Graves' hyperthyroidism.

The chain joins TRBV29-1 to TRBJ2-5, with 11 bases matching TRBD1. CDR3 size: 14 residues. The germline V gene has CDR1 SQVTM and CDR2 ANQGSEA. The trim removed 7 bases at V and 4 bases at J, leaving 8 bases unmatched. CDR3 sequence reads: CSAEDRGRGETQYF. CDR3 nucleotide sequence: TGCAGCGCCGAGGACAGGGGGCGGGGAGAGACCCAGTACTTC.

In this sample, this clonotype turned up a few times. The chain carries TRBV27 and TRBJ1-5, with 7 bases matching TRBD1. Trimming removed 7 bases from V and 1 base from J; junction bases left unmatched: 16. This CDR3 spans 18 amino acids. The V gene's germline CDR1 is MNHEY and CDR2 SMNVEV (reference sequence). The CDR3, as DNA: TGTGCCAGCAAAAAGGTCGCGAGGACAGGTCGGAGCAATCAGCCCCAGCATTTT. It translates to CASKKVARTGRSNQPQHF.

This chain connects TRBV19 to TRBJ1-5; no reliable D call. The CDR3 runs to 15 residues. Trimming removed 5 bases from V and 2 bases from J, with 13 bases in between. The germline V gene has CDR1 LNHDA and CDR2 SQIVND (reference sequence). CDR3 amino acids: CASSGRRQGNQPQHF. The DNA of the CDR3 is TGTGCCAGTAGTGGGAGGCGGCAGGGCAATCAGCCCCAGCATTTT.

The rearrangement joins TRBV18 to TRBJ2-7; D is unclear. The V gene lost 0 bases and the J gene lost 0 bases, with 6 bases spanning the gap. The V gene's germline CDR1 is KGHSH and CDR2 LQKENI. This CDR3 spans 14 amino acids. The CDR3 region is CASSPPSHSYEQYF. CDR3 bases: TGTGCCAGCTCACCACCGAGCCACTCCTACGAGCAGTACTTC.

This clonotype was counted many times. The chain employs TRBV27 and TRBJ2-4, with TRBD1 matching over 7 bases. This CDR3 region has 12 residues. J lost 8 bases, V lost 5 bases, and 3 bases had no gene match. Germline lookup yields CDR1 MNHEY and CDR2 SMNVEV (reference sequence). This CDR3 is CASSPTGDIQYF. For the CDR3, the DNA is TGTGCCAGCAGTCCTACAGGGGACATTCAGTACTTC.

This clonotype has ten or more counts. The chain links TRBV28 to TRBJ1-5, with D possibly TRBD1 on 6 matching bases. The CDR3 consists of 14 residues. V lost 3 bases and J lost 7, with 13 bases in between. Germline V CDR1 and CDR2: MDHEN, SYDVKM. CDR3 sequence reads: CASSFHRVVQPQHF. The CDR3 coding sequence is TGTGCCAGCAGTTTCCACAGGGTTGTACAGCCCCAGCATTTT.

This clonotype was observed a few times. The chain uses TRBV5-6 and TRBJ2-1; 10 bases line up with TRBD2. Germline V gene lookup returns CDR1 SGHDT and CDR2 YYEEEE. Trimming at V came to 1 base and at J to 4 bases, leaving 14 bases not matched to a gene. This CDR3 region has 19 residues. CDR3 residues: CASSLRLRAGGPGYNEQFF. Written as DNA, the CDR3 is TGTGCCAGCAGCTTGAGGTTGCGAGCGGGAGGGCCGGGTTACAATGAGCAGTTCTTC. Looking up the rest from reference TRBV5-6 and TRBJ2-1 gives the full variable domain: DAGVTQSPTHLIKTRGQQVTLRCSPKSGHDTVSWYQQALGQGPQFIFQYYEEEERQRGNFPDRFSGHQFPNYSSELNVNALLLGDSALYLCASSLRLRAGGPGYNEQFFGPGTRLTVL.

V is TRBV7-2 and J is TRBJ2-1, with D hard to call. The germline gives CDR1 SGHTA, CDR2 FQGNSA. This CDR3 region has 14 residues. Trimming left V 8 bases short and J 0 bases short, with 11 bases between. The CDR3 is CASGQSGSYNEQFF. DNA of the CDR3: TGTGCCAGCGGTCAATCTGGCTCCTACAATGAGCAGTTCTTC.

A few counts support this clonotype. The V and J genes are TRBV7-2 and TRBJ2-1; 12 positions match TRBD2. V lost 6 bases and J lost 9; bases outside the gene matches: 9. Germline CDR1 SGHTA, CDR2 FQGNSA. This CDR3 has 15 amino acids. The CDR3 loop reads CASRVTSGRLGEQFF. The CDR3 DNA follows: TGTGCCAGCAGGGTGACTAGCGGGAGACTGGGTGAGCAGTTCTTC.

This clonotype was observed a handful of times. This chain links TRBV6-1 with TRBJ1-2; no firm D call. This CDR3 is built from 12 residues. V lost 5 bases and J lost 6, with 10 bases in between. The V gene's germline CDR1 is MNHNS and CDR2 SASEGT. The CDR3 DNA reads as TGTGCCAGCAGTTCGCAGGCTGATGGCTACACCTTC. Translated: CASSSQADGYTF.

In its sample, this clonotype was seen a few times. The CDR3 protein is CASRNRGTEAFF. As DNA, the CDR3 is TGTGCCAGTAGGAACAGGGGCACTGAAGCTTTCTTT. The chain recombines TRBV19 with TRBJ1-1, with 7 bases matching TRBD1. V gave up 6 bases and J gave up 4 bases; unmatched junction bases: 2. This CDR3 is built from 12 residues. Germline V gene data show CDR1 as LNHDA and CDR2 as SQIVND (reference sequence).

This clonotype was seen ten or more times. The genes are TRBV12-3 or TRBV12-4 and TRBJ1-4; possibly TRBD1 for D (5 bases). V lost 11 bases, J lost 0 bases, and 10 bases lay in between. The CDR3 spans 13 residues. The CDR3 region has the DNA TGTGCCTCGGGGGGTGCAACTAATGAAAAACTGTTTTTT. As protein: CASGGATNEKLFF.

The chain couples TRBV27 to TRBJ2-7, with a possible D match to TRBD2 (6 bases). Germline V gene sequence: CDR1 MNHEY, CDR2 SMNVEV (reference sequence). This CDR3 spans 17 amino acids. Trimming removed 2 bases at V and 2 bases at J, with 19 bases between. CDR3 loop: CASSLAKFAGRPYEQYF. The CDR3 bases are TGTGCCAGCAGTTTAGCCAAATTCGCGGGAAGGCCCTACGAGCAGTACTTC.

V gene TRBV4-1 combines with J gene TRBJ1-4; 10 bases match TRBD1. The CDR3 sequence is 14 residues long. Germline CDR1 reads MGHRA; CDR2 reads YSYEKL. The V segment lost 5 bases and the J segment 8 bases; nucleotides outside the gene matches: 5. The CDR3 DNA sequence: TGCGCCAGCAGCGACAGGGGGCGCGGGGAAAAACTGTTTTTT. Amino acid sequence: CASSDRGRGEKLFF.

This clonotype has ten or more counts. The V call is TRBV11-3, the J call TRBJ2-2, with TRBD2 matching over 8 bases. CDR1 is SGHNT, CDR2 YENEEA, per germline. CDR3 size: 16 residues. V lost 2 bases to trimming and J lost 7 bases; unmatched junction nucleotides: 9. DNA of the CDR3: TGTGCCAGCAGCTTAATGAGCGGGAGATATGGCGGGGAGCTGTTTTTT. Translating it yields CASSLMSGRYGGELFF.

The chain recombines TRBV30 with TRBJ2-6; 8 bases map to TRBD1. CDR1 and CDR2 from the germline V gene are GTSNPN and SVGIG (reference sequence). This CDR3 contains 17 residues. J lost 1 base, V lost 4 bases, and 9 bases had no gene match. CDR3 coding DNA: TGTGCCTGGACACGGACAGGGTTTTGGTCTGGGGCCAACGTCCTGACTTTC. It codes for CAWTRTGFWSGANVLTF.

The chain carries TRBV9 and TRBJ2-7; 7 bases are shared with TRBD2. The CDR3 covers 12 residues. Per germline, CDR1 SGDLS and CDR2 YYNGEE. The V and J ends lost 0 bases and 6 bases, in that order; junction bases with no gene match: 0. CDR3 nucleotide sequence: TGTGCCAGCAGCGTAGAGCGGGGCGAGCAGTACTTC. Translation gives CASSVERGEQYF.

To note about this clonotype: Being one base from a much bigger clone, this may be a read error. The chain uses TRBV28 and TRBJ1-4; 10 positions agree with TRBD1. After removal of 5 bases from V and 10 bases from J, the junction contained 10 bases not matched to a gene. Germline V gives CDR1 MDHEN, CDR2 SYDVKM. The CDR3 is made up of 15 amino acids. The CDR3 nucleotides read TGTGCCAGCAGTCCCCCTCGGGGACAGGGGCCAAAACTGTTTTTT. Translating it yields CASSPPRGQGPKLFF.

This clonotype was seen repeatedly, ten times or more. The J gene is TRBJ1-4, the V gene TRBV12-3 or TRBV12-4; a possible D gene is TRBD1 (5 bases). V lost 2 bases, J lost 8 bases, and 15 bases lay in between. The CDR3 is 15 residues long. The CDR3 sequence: CASSLHGGSEEKLFF. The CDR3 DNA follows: TGTGCCAGCAGTTTACATGGGGGTTCGGAAGAAAAACTGTTTTTT.

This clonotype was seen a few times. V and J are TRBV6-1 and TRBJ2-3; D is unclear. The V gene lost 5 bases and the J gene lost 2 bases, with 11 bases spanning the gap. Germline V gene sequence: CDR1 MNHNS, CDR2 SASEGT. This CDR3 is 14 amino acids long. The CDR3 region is CASSIHPNTDTQYF. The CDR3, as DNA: TGTGCCAGCAGTATTCACCCAAACACAGATACGCAGTATTTT.

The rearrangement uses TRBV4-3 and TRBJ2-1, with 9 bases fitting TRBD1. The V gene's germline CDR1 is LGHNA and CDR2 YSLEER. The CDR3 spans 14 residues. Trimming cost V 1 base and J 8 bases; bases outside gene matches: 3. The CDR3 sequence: CASSQGGQGDEQFF. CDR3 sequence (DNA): TGCGCCAGCAGCCAAGGGGGACAGGGTGATGAGCAGTTCTTC.

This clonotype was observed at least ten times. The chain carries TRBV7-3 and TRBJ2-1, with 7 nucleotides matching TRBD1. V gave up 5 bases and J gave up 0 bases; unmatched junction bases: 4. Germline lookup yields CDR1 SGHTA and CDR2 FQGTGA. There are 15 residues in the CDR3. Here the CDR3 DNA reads TGTGCCAGCAGCGCTGGGACAGCCTCCTACAATGAGCAGTTCTTC. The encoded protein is CASSAGTASYNEQFF.

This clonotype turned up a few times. CDR3 nucleotide sequence: TGTGCCAGCAGCTCCCGGGACAGACCCCCAGGAAACACCGGGGAGCTGTTTTTT. Translation gives CASSSRDRPPGNTGELFF. This rearrangement joins TRBV11-3 to TRBJ2-2, with 7 bases matching TRBD1. The CDR3 is 18 amino acids. Germline-derived CDR1 and CDR2 are SGHNT and YENEEA. V lost 4 bases to trimming and J lost 2 bases; unmatched junction nucleotides: 13.

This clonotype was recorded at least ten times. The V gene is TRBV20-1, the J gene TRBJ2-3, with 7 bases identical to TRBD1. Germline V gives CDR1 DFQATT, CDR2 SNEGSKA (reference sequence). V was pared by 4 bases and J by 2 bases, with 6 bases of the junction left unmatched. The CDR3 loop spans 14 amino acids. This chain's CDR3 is CSATGQVFTDTQYF. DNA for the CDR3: TGCAGTGCTACAGGACAGGTATTCACAGATACGCAGTATTTT.